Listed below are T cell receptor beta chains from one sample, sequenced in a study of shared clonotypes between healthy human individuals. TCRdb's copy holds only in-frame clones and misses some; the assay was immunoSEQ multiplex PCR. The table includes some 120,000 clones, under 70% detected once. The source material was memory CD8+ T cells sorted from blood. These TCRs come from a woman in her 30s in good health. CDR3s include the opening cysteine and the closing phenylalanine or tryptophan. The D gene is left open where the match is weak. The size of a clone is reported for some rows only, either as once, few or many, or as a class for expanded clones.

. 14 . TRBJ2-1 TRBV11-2 TGTGCCAGCAGCTTGGGAGGACAATTCAATGAGCAGTTCTTC CASSLGGQFNEQFF
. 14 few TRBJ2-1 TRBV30 TGTGCCTGGGATGACACATACTCCTACAATGAGCAGTTCTTC CAWDDTYSYNEQFF
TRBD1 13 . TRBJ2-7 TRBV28 TGTGCCAGCAGGTTACAGGGGGACGACGAGCAGTACTTC CASRLQGDDEQYF
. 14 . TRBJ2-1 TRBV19 TGTGCCAGTAGTATATGGCAGGGTATGAATGAGCAGTTCTTC CASSIWQGMNEQFF
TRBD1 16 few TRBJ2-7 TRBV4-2 TGTGCCAGCAGCCAAGATAGAGGGACAGGGAGCCACGAGCAGTACTTC CASSQDRGTGSHEQYF
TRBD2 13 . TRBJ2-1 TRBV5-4 TGTGCCAGCGCTCTAGCGGGAGCAAATGAGCAGTTCTTC CASALAGANEQFF
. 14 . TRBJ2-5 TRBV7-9 TGTGCCAGCGTTCTTTCTACTACAGAAGAGACCCAGTACTTC CASVLSTTEETQYF
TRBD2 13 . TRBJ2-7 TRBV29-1 TGCAGCGCCTTAGCGGGAGGAGCCTACGAGCAGTACTTC CSALAGGAYEQYF
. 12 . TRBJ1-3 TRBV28 TGTGCCAGCAGTTTGCCTGGAAACACCATATATTTT CASSLPGNTIYF
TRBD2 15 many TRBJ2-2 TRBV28 TGTGCCAGCAGTTTCCTAGCGGGCCACACCGGGGAGCTGTTTTTT CASSFLAGHTGELFF
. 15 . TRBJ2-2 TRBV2 TGTGCCAGCACTCAAGGGAGGCCGAACACCGGGGAGCTGTTTTTT CASTQGRPNTGELFF
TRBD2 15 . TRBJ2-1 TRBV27 TGTGCCAGCAGTTTCCTAGCGGGGGCCTACAATGAGCAGTTCTTC CASSFLAGAYNEQFF
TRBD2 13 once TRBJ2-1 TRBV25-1 TGTGCCAGTGAACTAGCGGAATACAATGAGCAGTTCTTC CASELAEYNEQFF
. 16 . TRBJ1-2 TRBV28 TGTGCCAGCAGTTTGATTTTTAGGCCCCTTCACTATGGCTACACCTTC CASSLIFRPLHYGYTF
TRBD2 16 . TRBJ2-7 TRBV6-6 TGTGCCAGCAGCCACTGGGGACTAGCGGAGAGCTACGAGCAGTACTTC CASSHWGLAESYEQYF
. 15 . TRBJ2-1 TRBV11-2 TGTGCCAGCAGCTTAGGTAGCGGTCCTTACAATGAGCAGTTCTTC CASSLGSGPYNEQFF
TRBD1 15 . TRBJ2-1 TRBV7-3 TGTGCCAGCAGCGAAGGACAGGGTAGCTACAATGAGCAGTTCTTC CASSEGQGSYNEQFF
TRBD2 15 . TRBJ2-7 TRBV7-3 TGTGCCAGCAGCTTGTCACCTAGCGGGTACTACGAGCAGTACTTC CASSLSPSGYYEQYF
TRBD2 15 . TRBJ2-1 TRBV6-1 TGTGCCAGCGAGGAACTAGCGGGAGGGTCGGATGAGCAGTTCTTC CASEELAGGSDEQFF
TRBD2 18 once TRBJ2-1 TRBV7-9 TGTGCCAGCAGATCGGGACTAGCGGGCCCGAGCTCCTACAATGAGCAGTTCTTC CASRSGLAGPSSYNEQFF
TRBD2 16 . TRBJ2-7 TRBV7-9 TGTGCCAGCAGCTTAGCGCATGCGGGGGGAGAGTACGAGCAGTACTTC CASSLAHAGGEYEQYF
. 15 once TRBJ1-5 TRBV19 TGTGCCAGTAGTTTGTCCGGGCCGGGCAATCAGCCCCAGCATTTT CASSLSGPGNQPQHF
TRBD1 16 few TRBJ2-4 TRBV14 TGTGCCAGCAGCCAAGAGTTACAGGGGTCCAAAAACATTCAGTACTTC CASSQELQGSKNIQYF
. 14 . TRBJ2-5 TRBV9 TGTGCCAGCAGCGTAGGAGGGAGCGGAGAGACCCAGTACTTC CASSVGGSGETQYF
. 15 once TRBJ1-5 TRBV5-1 TGCGCCAGCAGCTTGGGCGTGACTAGCAATCAGCCCCAGCATTTT CASSLGVTSNQPQHF
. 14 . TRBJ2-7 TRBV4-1 TGCGCCAGCAGCCAGATGACACCTCCCTACGAGCAGTACTTC CASSQMTPPYEQYF
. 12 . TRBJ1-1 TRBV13 TGTGCCAGCAGATCAGGGGTCACTGAAGCTTTCTTT CASRSGVTEAFF
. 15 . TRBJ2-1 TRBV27 TGTGCCAGCAGTTTGACGCCGGGACATTACAATGAGCAGTTCTTC CASSLTPGHYNEQFF
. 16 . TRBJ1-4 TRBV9 TGTGCCAGCAGCGTACCGGGGACAAGGCGAAATGAAAAACTGTTTTTT CASSVPGTRRNEKLFF